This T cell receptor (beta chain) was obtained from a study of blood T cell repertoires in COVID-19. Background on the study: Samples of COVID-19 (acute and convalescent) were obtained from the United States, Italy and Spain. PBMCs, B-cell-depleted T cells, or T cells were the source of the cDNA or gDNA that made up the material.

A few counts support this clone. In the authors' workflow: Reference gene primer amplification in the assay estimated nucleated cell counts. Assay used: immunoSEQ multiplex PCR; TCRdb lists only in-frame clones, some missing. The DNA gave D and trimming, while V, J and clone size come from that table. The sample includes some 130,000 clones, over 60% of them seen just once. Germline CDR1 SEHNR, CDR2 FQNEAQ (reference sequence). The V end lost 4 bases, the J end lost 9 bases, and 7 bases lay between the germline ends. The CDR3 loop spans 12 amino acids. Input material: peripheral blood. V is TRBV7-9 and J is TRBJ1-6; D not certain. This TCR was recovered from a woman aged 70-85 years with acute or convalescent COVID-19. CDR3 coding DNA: TGTGCCAGCAGCTCCCCGGGTTCACCCCTCCACTTT. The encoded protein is CASSSPGSPLHF.